A selection of T cell receptor beta chains follows, all from one sample in a study of blood T cell repertoires in COVID-19. Profiling relied on immunoSEQ multiplex PCR, and the TCRdb table lists in-frame clones only, not all of them. Seen here are 300,000 to 400,000 clones, 75% to 90% observed once, and the top ten hold 7.1%. Specimen: peripheral blood. These TCRs come from an older woman with COVID-19, enrolled during active disease. The CDR3 runs from the conserved cysteine through the conserved F or W. D genes are given only for firm matches. Not every row has a clone size; where given, it reads once, few, many or a size class.

DNA: TGTGCCAGCAGCTTACAAACAGGGGTACAAGAGACCCAGTACTTC
CDR3: CASSLQTGVQETQYF
J: TRBJ2-5
V: TRBV5-4
size: few
D: TRBD1

DNA: TGTGCCAGCAGCTCGAGACAGATAATTAACACTGAAGCTTTCTTT
CDR3: CASSSRQIINTEAFF
J: TRBJ1-1
V: TRBV11-3
size: .
D: .

DNA: TGTGCCATCAGACACCACAGTGGGGGAGGAGATAATTCACCCCTCCACTTT
CDR3: CAIRHHSGGGDNSPLHF
J: TRBJ1-6
V: TRBV10-3
size: .
D: .

DNA: TGTGCCAGCAGCGTAGGGCGGGGCGACACAGATACGCAGTATTTT
CDR3: CASSVGRGDTDTQYF
J: TRBJ2-3
V: TRBV9
size: .
D: .

DNA: TGTGCCAGCATTCGACTAGCGGGGGGTCGGAATGAGCAGTTCTTC
CDR3: CASIRLAGGRNEQFF
J: TRBJ2-1
V: TRBV27
size: .
D: TRBD2

DNA: TGTGCCAGCAGTCCCGTAGACACCTACTCCTACGAGCAGTACTTC
CDR3: CASSPVDTYSYEQYF
J: TRBJ2-7
V: TRBV6-5
size: once
D: .

DNA: TGTGCCATCAGTGATCCCGACAGGCCAAGCACAGATACGCAGTATTTT
CDR3: CAISDPDRPSTDTQYF
J: TRBJ2-3
V: TRBV10-3
size: .
D: .

DNA: TGTGCCAGCAGCGCGGGGGGACAAGGAGGTCAGCCCCAGCATTTT
CDR3: CASSAGGQGGQPQHF
J: TRBJ1-5
V: TRBV9
size: .
D: .

DNA: TGTGCCAGCAGTTTCTGGCCGAGGAGCAAGACCCAGTACTTC
CDR3: CASSFWPRSKTQYF
J: TRBJ2-5
V: TRBV27
size: .
D: .

DNA: TGTGCCAGTAGTCCAGCGGGGTATGACACCGGGGAGCTGTTTTTT
CDR3: CASSPAGYDTGELFF
J: TRBJ2-2
V: TRBV19
size: few
D: TRBD2

DNA: TGCGCCAGCAGTGATCTGTATACGCAGTATTTT
CDR3: CASSDLYTQYF
J: TRBJ2-3
V: TRBV10-2
size: .
D: .

DNA: TGTGCCAGCAGCCCCAACGCCCTAGCGGGTAACACCGGGGAGCTGTTTTTT
CDR3: CASSPNALAGNTGELFF
J: TRBJ2-2
V: TRBV7-3
size: .
D: TRBD2

DNA: TGTGCCAGCAGCTTATGGCTGACTAGTTTCGATGAGCAGTTCTTC
CDR3: CASSLWLTSFDEQFF
J: TRBJ2-1
V: TRBV7-3
size: .
D: .

DNA: TGTGCCAGCAGTGAAGCGTTCCTCTATGGCTACACCTTC
CDR3: CASSEAFLYGYTF
J: TRBJ1-2
V: TRBV6-1
size: .
D: .

DNA: TGTGCCAGCAGCGCGCCGGGACAGGGGTCAGACACCATATATTTT
CDR3: CASSAPGQGSDTIYF
J: TRBJ1-3
V: TRBV9
size: .
D: TRBD1

DNA: TGTGCCAGCTCACTTCACAGGGACCAAAACACTGAAGCTTTCTTT
CDR3: CASSLHRDQNTEAFF
J: TRBJ1-1
V: TRBV18
size: .
D: .

DNA: TGTGCCAGCAGCCCGACTAGCGGGGCCGAGCAGTACTTC
CDR3: CASSPTSGAEQYF
J: TRBJ2-7
V: TRBV7-9
size: .
D: TRBD2

DNA: TGTGCCTGGAACCTAGCTAGCACAGATACGCAGTATTTT
CDR3: CAWNLASTDTQYF
J: TRBJ2-3
V: TRBV30
size: once
D: .

DNA: TGTGCCAGCAGCTTAGACAGGTTACCCAATTCACCCCTCCACTTT
CDR3: CASSLDRLPNSPLHF
J: TRBJ1-6
V: TRBV11-2
size: once
D: .

DNA: TGTGCCAGCAGCCCCGGGACTAGCGGTCGGACCCAGTACTTC
CDR3: CASSPGTSGRTQYF
J: TRBJ2-5
V: TRBV6-5
size: .
D: TRBD2

DNA: TGTGCCAGCTCTCGAGGACAGGGCCTCTATGGCTACACCTTC
CDR3: CASSRGQGLYGYTF
J: TRBJ1-2
V: TRBV18
size: .
D: TRBD1

DNA: TGCGCCAGCAGCTTGAGTCCGAGCTCTGGAAACACCATATATTTT
CDR3: CASSLSPSSGNTIYF
J: TRBJ1-3
V: TRBV5-1
size: .
D: .

DNA: TGTGCCAGCAGCTTAGGGTGGCTACCGCGGCAAGAGACCCAGTACTTC
CDR3: CASSLGWLPRQETQYF
J: TRBJ2-5
V: TRBV11-2
size: .
D: .

DNA: TGTGCCAGTAGTGTCGGGTTCGGCGGGGCCAACGTCCTGACTTTC
CDR3: CASSVGFGGANVLTF
J: TRBJ2-6
V: TRBV19
size: .
D: .

DNA: TGCGCCAGCAGCCCCCCCGTTGGGCGGGGTGGCACAGATACGCAGTATTTT
CDR3: CASSPPVGRGGTDTQYF
J: TRBJ2-3
V: TRBV5-1
size: .
D: .

DNA: TGCGCCAGCAGCCCCGGGGGGCAGGCGGGCTATGGCTACACCTTC
CDR3: CASSPGGQAGYGYTF
J: TRBJ1-2
V: TRBV4-1
size: once
D: .

DNA: TGTGCCAGCTCACGCTCACTGACTAGCGGGGGGTACAATGAGCAGTTCTTC
CDR3: CASSRSLTSGGYNEQFF
J: TRBJ2-1
V: TRBV18
size: .
D: TRBD2

DNA: TGTGCCAGCAGTGAAAGTGTCGCAGCTAACTATGGCTACACCTTC
CDR3: CASSESVAANYGYTF
J: TRBJ1-2
V: TRBV6-4
size: .
D: .

DNA: TGTGCCAGCAGTGAGGGGACAGGGGGTGACGTCTATGGCTACACCTTC
CDR3: CASSEGTGGDVYGYTF
J: TRBJ1-2
V: TRBV25-1
size: .
D: TRBD1

DNA: TGTGCCAGTGTAGTGACCGGGACAGGGGACTATGGCTACACCTTC
CDR3: CASVVTGTGDYGYTF
J: TRBJ1-2
V: TRBV2
size: .
D: TRBD1

DNA: TGTGCCACCAGTAGTAGCGGGGGGGCAGATACGCAGTATTTT
CDR3: CATSSSGGADTQYF
J: TRBJ2-3
V: TRBV24-1
size: once
D: TRBD2

DNA: TGTGCCATCGGGACATCCCCCGAGCAGTACTTC
CDR3: CAIGTSPEQYF
J: TRBJ2-7
V: TRBV2
size: .
D: .

DNA: TGTGCCAGCAGCTTTCCCCCGAGGGAGCGATATGGCTACACCTTC
CDR3: CASSFPPRERYGYTF
J: TRBJ1-2
V: TRBV7-8
size: .
D: .

DNA: TGTGCCAGCAGCGCACTAGTTAGCACCGGGGAGCTGTTTTTT
CDR3: CASSALVSTGELFF
J: TRBJ2-2
V: TRBV9
size: .
D: .

DNA: TGTGCCAGCAAAGGACCCTTGGGAGGAGGCGAAAAACTGTTTTTT
CDR3: CASKGPLGGGEKLFF
J: TRBJ1-4
V: TRBV2
size: once
D: .

DNA: TGCGCCAGCAGCCCGGACAGTGGGTCTAACTATGGCTACACCTTC
CDR3: CASSPDSGSNYGYTF
J: TRBJ1-2
V: TRBV4-1
size: .
D: .

DNA: TGTGCCAGCAGCCGCGACAGCTACGAGCAGTACTTC
CDR3: CASSRDSYEQYF
J: TRBJ2-7
V: TRBV12-3/TRBV12-4
size: few
D: .

DNA: TGTGCCAGCAGCCCCCAGGAGGGTGAGCAGTTCTTC
CDR3: CASSPQEGEQFF
J: TRBJ2-1
V: TRBV7-2
size: .
D: .

DNA: TGTGCCAGCGGGACTAGCGGTGAGGGGAATGAGCAGTTCTTC
CDR3: CASGTSGEGNEQFF
J: TRBJ2-1
V: TRBV9
size: .
D: TRBD2

DNA: TGTGCCAGCAGTTACTCCCTAGCACGGTTGACCCAGTACTTC
CDR3: CASSYSLARLTQYF
J: TRBJ2-5
V: TRBV6-5
size: .
D: .

DNA: TGTGCCAGCAGTGGACAGGGAACTGGCTACACCTTC
CDR3: CASSGQGTGYTF
J: TRBJ1-2
V: TRBV6-2/TRBV6-3
size: .
D: TRBD1

DNA: TGTGCCAGCAGCCAACTAAGCGGGGGGGGTGAGACCCAGTACTTC
CDR3: CASSQLSGGGETQYF
J: TRBJ2-5
V: TRBV14
size: .
D: TRBD2

DNA: TGTGCCAGCAGCTTAGTAGTCGGGGGGGCTTACGAGCAGTACTTC
CDR3: CASSLVVGGAYEQYF
J: TRBJ2-7
V: TRBV7-2
size: .
D: TRBD2

DNA: TGTGCCAGCAGCTCAGGGGGAAGAACTGAAGCTTTCTTT
CDR3: CASSSGGRTEAFF
J: TRBJ1-1
V: TRBV7-9
size: .
D: TRBD1

DNA: TGCGCCAGCAGCCCTCAGGGCTCTGGAAACACCATATATTTT
CDR3: CASSPQGSGNTIYF
J: TRBJ1-3
V: TRBV5-1
size: .
D: .

DNA: TGTGCCAGCAGCTCGTACAGGGGAACGGGGAACACCGGGGAGCTGTTTTTT
CDR3: CASSSYRGTGNTGELFF
J: TRBJ2-2
V: TRBV11-3
size: once
D: TRBD1

DNA: TGTGCCAGCTCACCACGGGGGGGGACAGGGAACACTGAAGCTTTCTTT
CDR3: CASSPRGGTGNTEAFF
J: TRBJ1-1
V: TRBV18
size: .
D: TRBD1

DNA: TGCGCCAGCAGCCAAGGATACGGACTAGCGGGGGGGAATGAGCAGTTCTTC
CDR3: CASSQGYGLAGGNEQFF
J: TRBJ2-1
V: TRBV4-3
size: .
D: TRBD2

DNA: TGTGCCAGCAGCTTAGAAGCGGCTAGCGGGACGGACACCGGGGAGCTGTTTTTT
CDR3: CASSLEAASGTDTGELFF
J: TRBJ2-2
V: TRBV7-2
size: .
D: TRBD2

DNA: TGTGCCAGCAGCACTCGGACGGGAGGGAGGTTATACAATGAGCAGTTCTTC
CDR3: CASSTRTGGRLYNEQFF
J: TRBJ2-1
V: TRBV9
size: .
D: TRBD2

DNA: TGTGCCATCAGCACAGGGTATGGCAATCAGCCCCAGCATTTT
CDR3: CAISTGYGNQPQHF
J: TRBJ1-5
V: TRBV10-3
size: .
D: .